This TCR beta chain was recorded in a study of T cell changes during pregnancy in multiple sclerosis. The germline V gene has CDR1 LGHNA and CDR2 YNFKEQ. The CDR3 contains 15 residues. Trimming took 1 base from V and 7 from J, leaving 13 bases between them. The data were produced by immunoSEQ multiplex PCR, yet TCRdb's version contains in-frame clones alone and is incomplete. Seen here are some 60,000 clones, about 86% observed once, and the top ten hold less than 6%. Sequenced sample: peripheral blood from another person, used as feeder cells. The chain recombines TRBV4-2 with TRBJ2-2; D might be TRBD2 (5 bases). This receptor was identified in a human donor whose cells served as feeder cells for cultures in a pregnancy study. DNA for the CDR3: TGTGCCAGCAGCCAAGGATCAGACGGGGACGGGGAGCTGTTTTTT. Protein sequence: CASSQGSDGDGELFF.